Described below is a single T cell receptor beta chain sequence and its context. The antigen remains undetermined. The record originates from a study of shared clonotypes between healthy human individuals. Study results and caveats: Among donors, clonotype sharing was expected to be affected by sequencing depth.

Produced via immunoSEQ multiplex PCR; TCRdb's table is partial and in-frame only. The sample shows 1.5 million to 2.5 million clones, just under 95% of them seen only once. The CDR3 is made up of 14 amino acids. Trimming removed 6 bases from V and 0 bases from J, with 10 bases in between. The germline gives CDR1 MNHEY, CDR2 SVGAGI. Terminally differentiated effector memory CD45RA+ cells were excluded by CCR7 positive selection of CD45RO-negative cells. The sample was naive CD8+ T cells sorted from blood. The source is a young man in good health. The chain joins TRBV6-5 to TRBJ2-3; maybe TRBD2 (5 bases). The CDR3 region has the DNA TGTGCCAGCAGGGCAGCGGTTAGCACAGATACGCAGTATTTT. Its protein is CASRAAVSTDTQYF.